This T cell receptor (beta chain) was retrieved from a study of regulatory T cells in long-lasting Graves disease. Study findings and constraints: Gene preferences differed: TRBV28, TRBJ1-2, TRBJ2-5 in persistent cases.

The sample holds many counts of this clonotype. The antigen is undetermined. Time point reported: persistent/refractory GD, antithyroid drugs over 5 years with positive TRAb. The TCR library was prepared using RNA isolated from PBMCs. For TCR beta, libraries came from iRepertoire HTBI primers and Arm-PCR of CDR3 regions. TCRdb passed the multiplex PCR reads through MiXCR, listing each CDR3 protein once. The sample holds 600,000 to 850,000 distinct CDR3 sequences, around 32% seen once. Germline lookup yields CDR1 SGHAT and CDR2 FQNNGV. The J segment lost 6 bases and the V segment lost 5 bases, leaving 4 bases of the junction unmatched. The CDR3 consists of 15 residues.

This receptor was obtained from a female donor with Graves disease. The rearrangement uses TRBV11-2 and TRBJ2-2, with 12 nucleotides matching TRBD2. The input for sequencing was peripheral blood mononuclear cells (PBMCs), taken when the disease was refractory, from a patient treated with antithyroid drugs. For the CDR3, the DNA is TGTGCCAGCAGCCACGGACTAGCGGGACCCGGGGAGCTGTTTTTT. It translates to CASSHGLAGPGELFF.